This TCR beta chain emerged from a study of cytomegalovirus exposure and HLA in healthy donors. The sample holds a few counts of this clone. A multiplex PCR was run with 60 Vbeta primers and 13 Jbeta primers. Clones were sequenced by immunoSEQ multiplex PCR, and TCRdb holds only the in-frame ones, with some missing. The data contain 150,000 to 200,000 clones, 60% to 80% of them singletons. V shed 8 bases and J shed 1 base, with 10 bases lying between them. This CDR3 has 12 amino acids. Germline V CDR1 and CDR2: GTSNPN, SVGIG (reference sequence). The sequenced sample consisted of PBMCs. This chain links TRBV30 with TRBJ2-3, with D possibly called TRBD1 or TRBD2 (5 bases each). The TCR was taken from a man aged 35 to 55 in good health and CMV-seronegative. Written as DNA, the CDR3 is TGTGCCGGGACCACGGGCACAGATACGCAGTATTTT. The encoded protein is CAGTTGTDTQYF.